A selection of T cell receptor beta chains follows, all from one sample in a study of Ad26.COV2.S vaccination and SARS-CoV-2 variants. Measured with immunoSEQ multiplex PCR; TCRdb has only the in-frame clones, and not every one. Of hundreds of thousands of clones listed, 75% to 95% are singletons. Material: peripheral blood, obtained in a trial of Ad26.COV2.S vaccine versus placebo. These receptor sequences come from a person aged 18 to 59 who received the Ad26.COV2.S COVID-19 vaccine or a placebo. Both conserved end residues are part of each CDR3. A D gene is named only where the DNA matches it firmly. Only part of the rows carry a size: once, few, many, or a class if the clone is expanded.

V gene: TRBV27; J gene: TRBJ1-5; clone size: NA; D gene: NA; CDR3 protein: CASSMEAGRNQPQHF; CDR3 DNA: TGTGCCAGCAGTATGGAAGCAGGTCGGAATCAGCCCCAGCATTTT
V gene: TRBV6-2/TRBV6-3; J gene: TRBJ1-5; clone size: NA; D gene: NA; CDR3 protein: CASSTGLHQPQHF; CDR3 DNA: TGTGCCAGCAGCACCGGGCTTCATCAGCCCCAGCATTTT
V gene: TRBV15; J gene: TRBJ2-5; clone size: NA; D gene: NA; CDR3 protein: CATSRALAWYQETQYF; CDR3 DNA: TGTGCCACCAGCAGAGCGCTGGCTTGGTACCAAGAGACCCAGTACTTC
V gene: TRBV11-2; J gene: TRBJ2-7; clone size: NA; D gene: TRBD2; CDR3 protein: CASSFGSRGGSYDEQYF; CDR3 DNA: TGTGCCAGCAGCTTCGGGTCAAGGGGCGGGAGTTACGACGAGCAGTACTTC
V gene: TRBV15; J gene: TRBJ2-1; clone size: NA; D gene: NA; CDR3 protein: CATSREGLYNEQFF; CDR3 DNA: TGTGCCACCAGCAGAGAGGGGCTCTACAATGAGCAGTTCTTC
V gene: TRBV7-2; J gene: TRBJ1-2; clone size: NA; D gene: TRBD1; CDR3 protein: CASSSGGGGVYGYTF; CDR3 DNA: TGTGCCAGCAGCTCCGGTGGAGGGGGCGTCTATGGCTACACCTTC
V gene: TRBV6-5; J gene: TRBJ1-1; clone size: NA; D gene: TRBD1; CDR3 protein: CASSDRANTEAFF; CDR3 DNA: TGTGCCAGCAGCGACAGGGCTAACACTGAAGCTTTCTTT
V gene: TRBV11-2; J gene: TRBJ1-5; clone size: NA; D gene: NA; CDR3 protein: CASSGGLNQPQHF; CDR3 DNA: TGTGCCAGCAGCGGAGGGCTCAATCAGCCCCAGCATTTT
V gene: TRBV7-3; J gene: TRBJ2-3; clone size: once; D gene: NA; CDR3 protein: CASSLSGARADTQYF; CDR3 DNA: TGTGCCAGCAGCTTAAGCGGGGCTCGGGCAGATACGCAGTATTTT
V gene: TRBV5-1; J gene: TRBJ1-3; clone size: NA; D gene: NA; CDR3 protein: CASSLEGGNSGNTIYF; CDR3 DNA: TGCGCCAGCAGCCTGGAAGGGGGGAACTCTGGAAACACCATATATTTT
V gene: TRBV6-5; J gene: TRBJ1-6; clone size: NA; D gene: NA; CDR3 protein: CASKLRGLNSPLHF; CDR3 DNA: TGTGCCAGTAAACTACGGGGCCTTAATTCACCCCTCCACTTT
V gene: TRBV7-2; J gene: TRBJ1-1; clone size: NA; D gene: TRBD1; CDR3 protein: CASSLFGTGGGMNTEAFF; CDR3 DNA: TGTGCCAGCAGCTTATTCGGGACAGGGGGCGGTATGAACACTGAAGCTTTCTTT
V gene: TRBV2; J gene: TRBJ1-3; clone size: NA; D gene: NA; CDR3 protein: CASSEDSYSGNTIYF; CDR3 DNA: TGTGCCAGCAGTGAAGACAGCTACTCTGGAAACACCATATATTTT
V gene: TRBV6-6; J gene: TRBJ2-3; clone size: NA; D gene: TRBD1; CDR3 protein: CASTGTGRIEDTQYF; CDR3 DNA: TGTGCCAGCACCGGGACAGGGCGGATAGAGGATACGCAGTATTTT
V gene: TRBV6-2/TRBV6-3; J gene: TRBJ2-1; clone size: NA; D gene: NA; CDR3 protein: CASSYRGSYNEQFF; CDR3 DNA: TGTGCCAGCAGTTACAGGGGGTCCTACAATGAGCAGTTCTTC
V gene: TRBV4-3; J gene: TRBJ2-7; clone size: NA; D gene: NA; CDR3 protein: CASSPGAGRAYEQYF; CDR3 DNA: TGCGCCAGCAGCCCCGGTGCAGGGCGGGCCTACGAGCAGTACTTC
V gene: TRBV5-1; J gene: TRBJ1-6; clone size: NA; D gene: TRBD1; CDR3 protein: CASSLDRAMGNSPLHF; CDR3 DNA: TGCGCCAGCAGTTTGGACAGGGCTATGGGGAATTCACCCCTCCACTTT
V gene: TRBV19; J gene: TRBJ1-3; clone size: NA; D gene: NA; CDR3 protein: CASNTISSGNTIYF; CDR3 DNA: TGTGCCAGTAATACCATTAGCTCTGGAAACACCATATATTTT